This T cell receptor (beta chain) appears in the sequencing data of a study of T-cell memory formation after mild COVID-19. The wider study: Largely, TCR clusters stayed within a single donor.

A single record per CDR3 protein comes from TCRdb applying MiXCR to the 5' RACE reads. Of around 440,000 distinct CDR3 sequences in the sample, 18% were seen once. This clonotype came up a few times. V was shortened by 5 bases and J by 2 bases, with 16 bases between the two germline ends. The CDR3 is 14 residues long. CDR1 is DFQATT and CDR2 is SNEGSKA in the germline V gene (reference sequence). Material for sequencing was PBMCs or a T cell subset sorted from them (not recorded which). The chain employs TRBV20-1 and TRBJ2-7; either TRBD1 or TRBD2 may supply D (5 bases each). The TCR was taken from an adult woman who had mild COVID-19 (a few samples of this study predate the infection). Cell type and time point are not known. CDR3 sequence reads: CSAPRGAGPYEQYF. In DNA, the CDR3 is TGCAGTGCTCCTAGGGGAGCCGGACCCTACGAGCAGTACTTC.